These 21 T cell receptor beta chains were all obtained from the same sample, sequenced in a study of Graves' ophthalmopathy and Graves' hyperthyroidism. From RNA, the CDR3 regions of TCR beta chains were amplified and sequenced. An opening RT-PCR round employed HTBI primers and preceded a second-round multiplex PCR. TCRdb processed the multiplex PCR reads anew with MiXCR; each CDR3 protein has one entry. The sample holds roughly 400,000 distinct CDR3 sequences, about 16% seen once. The source material was peripheral blood. These receptors originate from a woman aged 18-30 years with stable Graves' hyperthyroidism.

This clonotype was counted ten times or more. This chain links TRBV7-2 with TRBJ2-7; D may correspond to TRBD1 or TRBD2 (5 bases each). Looked up from germline, CDR1 is SGHTA and CDR2 is FQGNSA. The CDR3 is made up of 15 amino acids. Between the trimmed V and J ends, which lost 5 bases and 4 bases, there was a span of 18 bases. The CDR3 bases are TGTGCCAGCAGCCCAACGTCAGGGACGATGTACGAGCAGTACTTC. Its protein is CASSPTSGTMYEQYF.

In this sample, this clonotype turned up many times. The V gene is TRBV6-1, the J gene TRBJ2-7, with D uncertain. The V gene lost 2 bases and the J gene lost 2 bases, with 7 bases spanning the gap. The germline V gene has CDR1 MNHNS and CDR2 SASEGT. CDR3 length: 13 residues. CDR3 DNA: TGTGCCAGCAGTGAATCCAGCGCCTACGAGCAGTACTTC. Protein product: CASSESSAYEQYF.

The chain couples TRBV6-1 to TRBJ2-7; D is possibly TRBD2 (6 bases). This CDR3 contains 14 residues. Germline V gene sequence: CDR1 MNHNS, CDR2 SASEGT. V was clipped by 4 bases and J by 1 base, with 11 bases between them. The CDR3 region has the DNA TGTGCCAGCAGTGTGGAGGGGAGATCCTACGAGCAGTACTTC. Encoded protein: CASSVEGRSYEQYF.

This clonotype came up many times. This chain links TRBV6-2 or TRBV6-3 with TRBJ1-2, with unresolved D. Germline assignment: CDR1 MNHEY and CDR2 SVGEGT. V dropped 8 bases and J dropped 4 bases, with 14 bases sitting between them. This CDR3 contains 13 residues. The DNA for the CDR3 is TGTGCCAGCCTCCGGAGCGTAAGCTATGGCTACACCTTC. Encoded protein: CASLRSVSYGYTF.

The sample holds many counts of this clonotype. The chain carries TRBV11-3 and TRBJ2-5; possibly TRBD2 for D (5 bases). The V gene's germline CDR1 is SGHNT and CDR2 YENEEA. Trimming removed 4 bases from V and 5 bases from J, with 17 bases in between. The CDR3 has 15 amino acids. CDR3 in amino acids: CASSYAPGRGETQYF. The CDR3 DNA sequence: TGTGCCAGCAGCTACGCCCCCGGGCGAGGGGAGACCCAGTACTTC.

This clonotype was observed at least ten times. This chain uses TRBV28 with TRBJ2-2, with 9 bases identical to TRBD1. In germline, CDR1 is MDHEN, CDR2 SYDVKM. The CDR3 sequence is 14 residues long. V shed 6 bases and J 7 bases; nucleotides not matched to a gene: 6. This CDR3 reads CASRYNRGRGELFF. Here the CDR3 DNA reads TGTGCCAGCAGATATAACAGGGGGCGCGGGGAGCTGTTTTTT.

This clonotype has just a few counts. The V gene is TRBV19, the J gene TRBJ2-7; D is unresolved. Trimming shortened V by 3 bases and J by 1 base, and 7 bases separated the two germline ends. From germline, CDR1 is LNHDA and CDR2 SQIVND (reference sequence). There are 13 residues in the CDR3. CDR3 loop: CASSIGNSYEQYF. Here the CDR3 DNA reads TGTGCCAGTAGTATCGGCAATTCCTACGAGCAGTACTTC.

Concerning this clonotype itself: A single base separates this from a much larger clone, so it may be a read error. The genes are TRBV28 and TRBJ2-2; 10 positions match TRBD1. V dropped 3 bases and J dropped 5; count of bases not matched to a gene: 6. CDR3 length: 16 residues. The germline V gene encodes CDR1 MDHEN and CDR2 SYDVKM. The CDR3 loop is CASSFVRGQGTGELFF. CDR3 coding DNA: TGTGCCAGCAGTTTCGTGAGGGGACAGGGGACCGGGGAGCTGTTTTTT.

The chain couples TRBV11-2 to TRBJ1-2, with D maybe TRBD1 (5 bases). Looked up from germline, CDR1 is SGHAT and CDR2 is FQNNGV. Trimming left V 2 bases short and J 5 bases short, with 12 bases between. This CDR3 is built from 14 residues. The CDR3 spells CASSLRYGTYGYTF. The CDR3 DNA follows: TGTGCCAGCAGCTTAAGATACGGGACTTATGGCTACACCTTC.

This clonotype was recorded at least ten times. V and J are TRBV2 and TRBJ1-1; D possibly corresponds to TRBD1 (5 bases). V was shortened by 4 bases and J by 8 bases, with 14 bases between the two germline ends. The CDR3 totals 13 residues. Germline loops: CDR1 SNHLY, CDR2 FYNNEI. The CDR3 is CASSGAGRVEAFF. DNA for the CDR3: TGTGCCAGCAGTGGGGCAGGGAGGGTGGAAGCTTTCTTT.

To note about this clonotype: One junction end disagrees with the germline gene, perhaps due to a read error. The chain carries TRBV6-2 or TRBV6-3 and TRBJ2-4; TRBD1 matches 7 bases. The CDR3 covers 14 residues. Looked up from germline, CDR1 is MNHEY and CDR2 is SVGEGT. The CDR3 region has the DNA TGTGCCAGCAGCCAAGGGACAGTACGAAACATTAAGTACTTC. Residues: CASSQGTVRNIKYF.

This clonotype was seen repeatedly, ten times or more. The chain is built from TRBV19 and TRBJ1-1; D call uncertain. CDR1 and CDR2 from the germline V gene are LNHDA and SQIVND (reference sequence). There are 15 residues in the CDR3. V gave up 1 base and J gave up 0 bases, with 9 bases separating them. CDR3 bases: TGTGCCAGTAGTATAGCCCACAGATTGAACACTGAAGCTTTCTTT. It codes for CASSIAHRLNTEAFF.

This clonotype appeared many times. V gene TRBV27 combines with J gene TRBJ2-7, with 7 bases identical to TRBD1. J lost 2 bases, V lost 5 bases, and 6 bases had no gene match. Germline lookup yields CDR1 MNHEY and CDR2 SMNVEV (reference sequence). The CDR3 spans 14 residues. The CDR3 DNA sequence: TGTGCCAGCAGTCCCACAGGGGACCCCTACGAGCAGTACTTC. This sequence encodes CASSPTGDPYEQYF.

This clonotype was seen many times. The rearrangement uses TRBV7-2 and TRBJ1-2; D is perhaps TRBD1 (6 bases). Per germline, CDR1 SGHTA and CDR2 FQGNSA. Trimming left V 5 bases short and J 4 bases short, with 11 bases between. This CDR3 is 13 amino acids long. The CDR3 bases are TGTGCCAGCAGCCGGACAGTCATCTATGGCTACACCTTC. Translation: CASSRTVIYGYTF.

This clonotype was detected many times. The chain couples TRBV10-2 to TRBJ2-7; D is possibly TRBD2 (7 bases). There are 13 residues in the CDR3. CDR1 WSHSY and CDR2 SAAADI come from the germline V gene. Trimming shortened V by 3 bases and J by 4 bases, and 10 bases separated the two germline ends. CDR3 in amino acids: CASSDAGAYEQYF. CDR3 nucleotide sequence: TGCGCCAGCAGTGACGCGGGGGCATACGAGCAGTACTTC.

The gene calls are TRBV7-9 and TRBJ1-2; the D is unclear. This CDR3 contains 13 residues. V lost 5 bases, J lost 4 bases, and 11 bases lay in between. In germline, CDR1 is SEHNR, CDR2 FQNEAQ (reference sequence). CDR3 loop: CASSQTDRYGYTF. The CDR3 coding sequence is TGTGCCAGCAGCCAAACGGACCGCTATGGCTACACCTTC. Together with reference TRBV7-9 and TRBJ1-2, the CDR3 gives the full variable domain: DTGVSQNPRHKITKRGQNVTFRCDPISEHNRLYWYRQTLGQGPEFLTYFQNEAQLEKSRLLSDRFSAERPKGSFSTLEIQRTEQGDSAMYLCASSQTDRYGYTFGSGTRLTVV.

This clonotype has at least ten counts. This chain links TRBV12-3 or TRBV12-4 with TRBJ1-2; unclear D gene. This CDR3 is 14 amino acids long. The V and J ends lost 5 bases and 0 bases respectively, with 10 bases between them. The CDR3 region has the DNA TGTGCCAGCAGTGGACTGAGAGCTAACTATGGCTACACCTTC. This codes for CASSGLRANYGYTF.

In its sample, this clonotype was seen many times. This chain uses TRBV6-1 with TRBJ2-2; D may correspond to TRBD1 or TRBD2 (6 bases each). The CDR3 is 15 residues long. V was cut by 3 bases and J by 3 bases, with 11 bases left in between. CDR1 and CDR2 (germline): MNHNS, SASEGT. The CDR3 is CASSEGASDTGELFF. As DNA, the CDR3 is TGTGCCAGCAGTGAGGGGGCTAGCGACACCGGGGAGCTGTTTTTT.

This clonotype was observed many times. The chain employs TRBV12-5 and TRBJ2-5; D is unresolved. Germline assignment: CDR1 LGHNT and CDR2 FRNRAP. The CDR3 is 19 amino acids. Between the trimmed V and J ends, which lost 1 base and 5 bases, there was a span of 26 bases. CDR3 sequence (DNA): TGTGCTAGTGGTTTGGGCTGGTTTTGGAAGACTCACCCCAAGGAGACCCAGTACTTC. Its protein product is CASGLGWFWKTHPKETQYF.

This clonotype has a count of ten or more. The rearrangement joins TRBV5-1 to TRBJ2-7; TRBD1 is a possible D gene (6 bases). The CDR3 is 14 amino acids. The V end lost 0 bases, the J end lost 3 bases, and 10 bases lay between the germline ends. The germline CDR1 and CDR2 sequences are SGHRS and YFSETQ. The CDR3 nucleotides are TGCGCCAGCAGCTTGGGGGGGCAGAACTACGAGCAGTACTTC. Its protein product is CASSLGGQNYEQYF.

In its sample, this clonotype was seen many times. This chain joins TRBV20-1 and TRBJ2-7; D could derive from TRBD1 or TRBD2 (6 bases each). V dropped 6 bases and J dropped 2 bases, with 14 bases sitting between them. CDR3 length: 13 residues. CDR1 and CDR2 (germline): DFQATT, SNEGSKA (reference sequence). CDR3 loop: CSARPGATYEQYF. CDR3 nucleotides: TGCAGTGCCAGACCGGGGGCAACCTACGAGCAGTACTTC.